The 10 T cell receptor beta chains in this list originate from one sample, sequenced in a study of control samples from healthy donors and cancer patients. This table comes from immunoSEQ multiplex PCR, and its TCRdb copy is limited to in-frame clones, with some not included. The table records approximately 150,000 clones, approximately 96% of them present only once. Sequencing was performed on blood. The receptors stem from a woman aged 25 to 45 in good health.

The V and J genes are TRBV14 and TRBJ2-7; D is unresolved. Germline CDR1 and CDR2: SGHDN and FVKESK. Trimming left V 10 bases short and J 1 base short, with 14 bases between. CDR3 length equals 13 residues. CDR3 sequence (DNA): TGTGCCACCTCGGCTGAGTTGTCCTACGAGCAGTACTTC. Amino acids: CATSAELSYEQYF.

The chain joins TRBV7-9 to TRBJ2-7; D possibly corresponds to TRBD1 (6 bases). Germline V gene data show CDR1 as SEHNR and CDR2 as FQNEAQ (reference sequence). The V and J ends lost 5 bases and 0 bases respectively, with 11 bases between them. The length of the CDR3 is 14 residues. DNA for the CDR3: TGTGCCAGCAGCCCACAGGGAACCTCCTACGAGCAGTACTTC. This codes for CASSPQGTSYEQYF.

This clone has a handful of counts. The chain employs TRBV29-1 and TRBJ2-7; the match to TRBD1 covers 9 bases. CDR1 and CDR2 (germline): SQVTM, ANQGSEA. This CDR3 has 13 residues. Losses at the gene ends were 4 bases for V and 7 bases for J; bases not matched to a gene: 8. DNA of the CDR3: TGCAGCGTTGCCTGGACAGGGGCGGGAGAGCAGTACTTC. This codes for CSVAWTGAGEQYF.

J is TRBJ1-6 and V is TRBV30; D perhaps matches TRBD1 (5 bases). Trimming cost V 0 bases and J 13 bases, with 10 bases left between them. Germline CDR1 and CDR2: GTSNPN and SVGIG (reference sequence). This CDR3 is 12 amino acids long. The CDR3 DNA reads as TGTGCCTGGAGTGTACAGTGGGGGCCCCTCCACTTT. Translating gives CAWSVQWGPLHF.

The V gene is TRBV18, the J gene TRBJ2-4, with TRBD2 as a possible D gene (6 bases). The germline gives CDR1 KGHSH, CDR2 LQKENI. Trimming took 3 bases from V and 0 from J, leaving 15 bases between them. This CDR3 is 17 amino acids long. CDR3 region: CASSPGGPNLAKNIQYF. The CDR3 coding sequence is TGTGCCAGCTCACCGGGGGGACCGAACTTAGCCAAAAACATTCAGTACTTC.

The rearrangement links TRBV15 to TRBJ2-6; no reliable D call. The CDR3 sequence is 16 residues long. Germline loops: CDR1 LNHNV, CDR2 YYDKDF (reference sequence). V dropped 0 bases and J dropped 0 bases, with 6 bases sitting between them. This CDR3 is CATSRDLGSGANVLTF. The CDR3 DNA follows: TGTGCCACCAGCAGAGATTTGGGCTCTGGGGCCAACGTCCTGACTTTC.

CDR3 sequence (DNA): TGTGCCAGCAGCCCGCGACCGCTTCGTGGCTACACCTTC. Translating it yields CASSPRPLRGYTF. This chain uses TRBV21-1 with TRBJ1-2. TRBV21-1 is described as a pseudogene. The CDR3 runs 13 residues.

Here the CDR3 DNA reads TGTGCCAGCAGTTTAAGCCCTGAGTACACCTTC. Translating it yields CASSLSPEYTF. The chain links TRBV12-3 or TRBV12-4 to TRBJ1-2; D gene unclear. The CDR3 length is 11 residues. V lost 2 bases, J lost 11 bases, and 9 bases lay in between.

V is TRBV5-8 and J is TRBJ1-1, with D tentatively TRBD1 (5 bases). Germline loops: CDR1 SGHTS, CDR2 YDEGEE. CDR3 size: 14 residues. With 4 bases removed from V and 8 bases from J, the gap between germline ends came to 18 bases. Here the CDR3 DNA reads TGTGCCAGCAGCCTCAGTGGGGGTCCAATCGAAGCTTTCTTT. It translates to CASSLSGGPIEAFF.

The gene calls are TRBV12-3 or TRBV12-4 and TRBJ1-1; the D is unclear. V shed 5 bases and J shed 4 bases, with 8 bases lying between them. The CDR3 is 12 amino acids. CDR3 sequence reads: CASSRRVTEAFF. The CDR3 DNA is TGTGCCAGCAGTAGGAGGGTCACTGAAGCTTTCTTT.